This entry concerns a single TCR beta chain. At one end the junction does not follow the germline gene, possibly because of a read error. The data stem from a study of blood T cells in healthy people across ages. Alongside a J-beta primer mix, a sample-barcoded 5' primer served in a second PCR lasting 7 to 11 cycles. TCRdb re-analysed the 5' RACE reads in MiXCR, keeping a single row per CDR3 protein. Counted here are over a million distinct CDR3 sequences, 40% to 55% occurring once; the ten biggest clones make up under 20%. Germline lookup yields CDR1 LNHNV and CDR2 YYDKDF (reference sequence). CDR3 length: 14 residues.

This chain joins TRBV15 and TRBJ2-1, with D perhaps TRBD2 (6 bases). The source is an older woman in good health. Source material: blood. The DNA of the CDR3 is TGTGCCACCAGCAGAGAGGACTACCGTAATGAGCGGTTCTTC. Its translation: CATSREDYRNERFF.